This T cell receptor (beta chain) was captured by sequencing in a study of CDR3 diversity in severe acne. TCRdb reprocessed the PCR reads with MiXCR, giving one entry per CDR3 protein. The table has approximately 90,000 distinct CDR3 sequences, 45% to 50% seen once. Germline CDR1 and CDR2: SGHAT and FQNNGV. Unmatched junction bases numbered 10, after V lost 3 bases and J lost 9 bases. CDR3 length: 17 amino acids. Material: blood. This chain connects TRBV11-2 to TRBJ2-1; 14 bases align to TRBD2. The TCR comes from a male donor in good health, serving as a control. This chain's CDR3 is CASSLTSGGAESSEQFF. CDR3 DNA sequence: TGTGCCAGCAGCTTGACTAGCGGGGGGGCCGAGTCAAGTGAGCAGTTCTTC.